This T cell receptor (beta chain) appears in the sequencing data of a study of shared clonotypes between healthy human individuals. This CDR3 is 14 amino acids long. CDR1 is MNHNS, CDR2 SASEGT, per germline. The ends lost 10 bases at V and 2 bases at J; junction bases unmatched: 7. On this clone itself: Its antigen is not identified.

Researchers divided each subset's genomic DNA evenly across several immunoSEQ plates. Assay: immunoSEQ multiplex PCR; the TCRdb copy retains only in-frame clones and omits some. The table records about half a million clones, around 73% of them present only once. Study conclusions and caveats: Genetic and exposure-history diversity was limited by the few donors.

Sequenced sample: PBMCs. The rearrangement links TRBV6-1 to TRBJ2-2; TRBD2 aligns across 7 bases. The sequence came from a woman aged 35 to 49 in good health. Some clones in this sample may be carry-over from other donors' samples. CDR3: CATREGRNTGELFF. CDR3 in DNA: TGTGCCACCAGGGAGGGTAGAAACACCGGGGAGCTGTTTTTT.